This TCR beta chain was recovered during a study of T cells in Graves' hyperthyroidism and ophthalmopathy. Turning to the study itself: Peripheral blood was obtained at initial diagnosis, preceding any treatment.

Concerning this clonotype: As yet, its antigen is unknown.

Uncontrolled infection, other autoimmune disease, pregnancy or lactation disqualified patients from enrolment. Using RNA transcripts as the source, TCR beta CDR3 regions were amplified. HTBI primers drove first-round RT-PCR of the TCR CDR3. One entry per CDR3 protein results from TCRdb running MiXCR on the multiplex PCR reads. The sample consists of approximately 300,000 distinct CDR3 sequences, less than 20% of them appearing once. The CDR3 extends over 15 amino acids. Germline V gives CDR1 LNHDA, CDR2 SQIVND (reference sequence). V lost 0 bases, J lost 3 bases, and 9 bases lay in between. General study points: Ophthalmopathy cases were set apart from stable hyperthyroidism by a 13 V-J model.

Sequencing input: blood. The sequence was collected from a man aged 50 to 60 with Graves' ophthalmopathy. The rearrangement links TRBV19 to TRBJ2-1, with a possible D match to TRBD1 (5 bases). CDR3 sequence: CASSIDQGLYNEQFF. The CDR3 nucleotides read TGTGCCAGTAGTATAGATCAGGGCCTCTACAATGAGCAGTTCTTC. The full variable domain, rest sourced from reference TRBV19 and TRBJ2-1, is DGGITQSPKYLFRKEGQNVTLSCEQNLNHDAMYWYRQDPGQGLRLIYYSQIVNDFQKGDIAEGYSVSREKKESFPLTVTSAQKNPTAFYLCASSIDQGLYNEQFFGPGTRLTVL.